This T cell receptor (beta chain) was retrieved from a study of CD8+CD57+ T cells in acquired aplastic anemia. Genomic DNA was employed as the template in profiling TCR beta VDJ and CDR3. TCRdb re-analysed the reads in MiXCR, keeping a single row per CDR3 protein. The sample has around 170,000 distinct CDR3 sequences, nearly 50% seen once. This clonotype was detected ten times or more. CD8+CD57+ cell expansion, shown by flow cytometry, had occurred in the patients selected for sequencing. This CDR3 has 16 amino acids. CDR1 SGDLS and CDR2 YYNGEE come from the germline V gene. After removal of 3 bases from V and 2 bases from J, the junction contained 7 bases not matched to a gene.

The chain combines TRBV9 with TRBJ2-2, with TRBD1 matching 7 bases. The receptor comes from a human donor with aplastic anemia. Material: sorted CD4+, CD8+, or CD8+CD57+ T cells (not recorded which) from PBMCs. The CDR3 coding sequence is TGTGCCAGCAGCGGGAACCGGGACAGAAACACCGGGGAGCTGTTTTTT. Translating it yields CASSGNRDRNTGELFF.